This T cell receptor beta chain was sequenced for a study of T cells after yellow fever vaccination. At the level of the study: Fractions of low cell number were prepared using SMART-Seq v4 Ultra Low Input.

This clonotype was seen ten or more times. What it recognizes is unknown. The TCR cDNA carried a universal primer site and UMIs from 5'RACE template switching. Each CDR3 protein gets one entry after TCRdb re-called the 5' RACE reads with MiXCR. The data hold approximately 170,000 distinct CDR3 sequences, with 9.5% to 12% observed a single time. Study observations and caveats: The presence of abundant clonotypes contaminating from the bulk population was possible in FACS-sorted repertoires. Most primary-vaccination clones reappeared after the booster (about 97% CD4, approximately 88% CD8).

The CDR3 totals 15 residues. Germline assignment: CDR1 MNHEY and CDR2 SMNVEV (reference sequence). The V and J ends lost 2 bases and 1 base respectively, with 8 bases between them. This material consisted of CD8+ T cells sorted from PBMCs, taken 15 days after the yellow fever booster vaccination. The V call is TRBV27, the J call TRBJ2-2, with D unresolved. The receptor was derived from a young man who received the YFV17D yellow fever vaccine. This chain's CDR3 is CASSLNSGNTGELFF. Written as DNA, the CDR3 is TGTGCCAGCAGTTTAAATTCTGGGAACACCGGGGAGCTGTTTTTT.